Sequencing of this TCR beta chain was carried out in a study of T cells in Graves' hyperthyroidism and ophthalmopathy. Amplified regions were TCR beta CDR3 sequences from RNA transcripts. When the TCR CDR3 underwent first-round RT-PCR, the HTBI primer set was used. TCRdb re-derived calls from the multiplex PCR reads in MiXCR, one entry per CDR3 protein. The data contain 370,000 or so distinct CDR3 sequences, 15% to 18% of them singletons. This clonotype was counted ten times or more. V dropped 5 bases and J dropped 2; count of bases not matched to a gene: 5. CDR1 and CDR2 from the germline V gene are MDHEN and SYDVKM. CDR3 size: 14 residues.

Sequencing was carried out using blood. This chain uses TRBV28 with TRBJ1-1; TRBD1 matches at 7 bases. The source is a young woman with Graves' hyperthyroidism that later progressed to Graves' ophthalmopathy. CDR3 coding DNA: TGTGCCAGCAGTCACCGGGACAGCAACACTGAAGCTTTCTTT. Translated, it gives CASSHRDSNTEAFF.